A selection of T cell receptor beta chains follows, all from one sample in a study of persistence of HIV-infected CD4 T cells. Sequenced by immunoSEQ multiplex PCR; TCRdb stores in-frame clones only, minus some. The sample gives some 20,000 clones, 65% of which show up once; 6.5% to 8.5% is in the top ten. Their antigens remain unidentified. The sample was CD4+ T cells sorted from PBMCs after approximately 20-hour stimulation, taken from a patient who received antiretroviral therapy. Source of these receptors: an adult woman with HIV who was CMV-seropositive. CDR3s include the opening cysteine and the closing phenylalanine or tryptophan. The order of the fields is D gene, J gene, clone size, V gene, CDR3 DNA, CDR3 protein. The D gene is left open where the match is weak. Rows give clone size only sometimes, using once, few, many, or a class for an expanded clone.

>TRBD1|TRBJ2-3|once|TRBV4-1
TGCGCCAGCAGCCAGGTTCTTCCGGGACAGGGAGGCCCAGATACGCAGTATTTT
CASSQVLPGQGGPDTQYF
>TRBD1|TRBJ1-5|once|TRBV7-2
TGTGCCAGCAGTCGACAGGGCGCTGCAAGTCAGCCCCAGCATTTT
CASSRQGAASQPQHF
>NA|TRBJ1-2|once|TRBV6-5
TGTGCCAGCAGGGCCAAGGACCTATTCCCCTATGGCTACACCTTC
CASRAKDLFPYGYTF
>TRBD2|TRBJ2-3|NA|TRBV5-1
TGCGCCAGCAGCTTTAGCGGGGGGGCCACAGATACGCAGTATTTT
CASSFSGGATDTQYF
>TRBD2|TRBJ2-4|NA|TRBV4-1
TGCGCCAGCAGCGCCGGGACTACCAAAAACATTCAGTACTTC
CASSAGTTKNIQYF
>TRBD1|TRBJ2-3|NA|TRBV9
TGTGCCAGCAGCGGAGGGACAGGGTTCGGCACAGATACGCAGTATTTT
CASSGGTGFGTDTQYF
>NA|TRBJ1-1|NA|TRBV5-1
TGCGCCAGCAGCCTGGGTGGTGAAACTGAAGCTTTCTTT
CASSLGGETEAFF
>TRBD1|TRBJ1-4|NA|TRBV5-4
TGTGCCAGCAGCTCGGGACAGGACAGGGGATATGAAAAACTGTTTTTT
CASSSGQDRGYEKLFF
>TRBD2|TRBJ2-3|once|TRBV3-1/TRBV3-2
TGTGCCAGCAGCCACGGACTAGCGGGACCTCAATTT
CASSHGLAGPQF
>NA|TRBJ2-1|NA|TRBV5-1
TGCGCCAGCAGCTTGGTCGTAGGTCGTAGCTCCTACAATGAGCAGTTCTTC
CASSLVVGRSSYNEQFF
>TRBD2|TRBJ2-2|NA|TRBV5-1
TGCGCCAGCAGCTTGCGGGGGGACCCCGGGAAGCTGTTTTTT
CASSLRGDPGKLFF
>NA|TRBJ2-3|NA|TRBV5-1
TGCGCCAGCAGCCCTAATACAGGGTTTGGCACGCAGTATTTT
CASSPNTGFGTQYF
>NA|TRBJ1-1|NA|TRBV13
TGTGCCAGCAGCTTAGGCACGGGAGGCAGGAACACTGAAGCTTTCTTT
CASSLGTGGRNTEAFF
>NA|TRBJ2-2|NA|TRBV15
TGTGCCACCAGCAGAGAAGAACGGGGGCGGACCGGGGAGCTGTTTTTT
CATSREERGRTGELFF
>NA|TRBJ2-3|NA|TRBV5-1
TGCGCCAGCAGCTCCACAGCGATACAAGATACGCAGTATTTT
CASSSTAIQDTQYF
>NA|TRBJ2-4|NA|TRBV6-5
TGTGCCAGCAGTTACGGGTCCGGGGGCTGGGACATTCAGTACTTC
CASSYGSGGWDIQYF